The 30 T cell receptor beta chains presented below share a single source sample, sequenced in a study of T cell clones after liver transplantation. The table came from immunoSEQ multiplex PCR; TCRdb's copy has only in-frame clones and leaves some out. The table records 50,000 to 60,000 clones, 60% to 75% of them present only once. Here the sequenced sample was CD4+ T cells from blood, taken at the 22-month timepoint. All receptors come from a human patient who received a liver transplant. A subset of T cells may come from the graft donor.

Within the sample, this clone is medium-sized (0.01 to 0.1%). The genes are TRBV14 and TRBJ2-6; D remains ambiguous. CDR1 and CDR2 from the germline V gene are SGHDN and FVKESK. The V gene lost 10 bases and the J gene lost 3 bases, with 10 bases spanning the gap. The CDR3 is 13 residues long. CDR3 bases: TGTGCCACCTCCGTAGGTGGGGCCAACGTCCTGACTTTC. It is translated as CATSVGGANVLTF.

The V gene is TRBV5-4, the J gene TRBJ1-1; D perhaps matches TRBD1 (6 bases). CDR3 length equals 14 residues. Germline assignment: CDR1 SGHNT and CDR2 YYREEE (reference sequence). The V end lost 0 bases, the J end lost 8 bases, and 14 bases lay between the germline ends. The CDR3 is CASSLGQGQSEAFF. The CDR3 nucleotides read TGTGCCAGCAGCTTGGGGCAGGGGCAGTCCGAAGCTTTCTTT.

A word on this clone: A junction boundary mismatches the germline segment, possibly from a read error. This chain joins TRBV7-8 and TRBJ1-1, with 7 bases matching TRBD1. The CDR3 is 16 amino acids. Germline V gene sequence: CDR1 SGHVS, CDR2 FQNEAQ. The CDR3: CASTLQGPNLNTEAFF. DNA of the CDR3: TGTGCCAGCACCTTACAGGGGCCTAACCTGAACACTGAAGCTTTCTTT.

The gene calls are TRBV9 and TRBJ2-2, with TRBD1 matching 7 bases. CDR1 is SGDLS, CDR2 YYNGEE, per germline. The length of the CDR3 is 15 residues. The ends lost 5 bases at V and 5 bases at J; junction bases unmatched: 9. The CDR3 is CASSYRDRLTGELFF. The CDR3 nucleotides are TGTGCCAGCAGTTATCGGGACAGATTGACCGGGGAGCTGTTTTTT.

In its sample, this clone was seen a few times. The V and J genes are TRBV18 and TRBJ2-3; 7 positions match TRBD2. The junction had 11 bases not matched to a gene; V was cut back by 2 bases and J by 9 bases. The V gene's germline CDR1 is KGHSH and CDR2 LQKENI. The CDR3 contains 15 residues. CDR3 bases: TGTGCCAGCTCACCAGAGAGCGGGGCGAGGGGCACGCAGTATTTT. This translates into CASSPESGARGTQYF.

The rearrangement uses TRBV5-4 and TRBJ1-2; D ambiguous. Trimming removed 0 bases at V and 0 bases at J, with 9 bases between. Germline V gene lookup returns CDR1 SGHNT and CDR2 YYREEE (reference sequence). The CDR3 is 15 residues long. The CDR3 DNA reads as TGTGCCAGCAGCTTGGGGCAGGTCGCTAACTATGGCTACACCTTC. It is translated as CASSLGQVANYGYTF.

V gene TRBV18 combines with J gene TRBJ2-7; 7 bases fit TRBD1. Germline V gene lookup returns CDR1 KGHSH and CDR2 LQKENI. The CDR3 is 15 amino acids. V lost 4 bases and J lost 4; bases outside the gene matches: 10. Written as DNA, the CDR3 is TGTGCCAGCTCACGCGAAACCGTACAGGGGTACGAGCAGTACTTC. Amino acids: CASSRETVQGYEQYF. Full variable domain (remainder filled in from reference TRBV18 and TRBJ2-7): NAGVMQNPRHLVRRRGQEARLRCSPMKGHSHVYWYRQLPEEGLKFMVYLQKENIIDESGMPKERFSAEFPKEGPSILRIQQVVRGDSAAYFCASSRETVQGYEQYFGPGTRLTVT.

The V call is TRBV4-1, the J call TRBJ2-3, with 9 bases matching TRBD2. This CDR3 comprises 16 residues. Germline assignment: CDR1 MGHRA and CDR2 YSYEKL. The V gene end was trimmed by 2 bases and the J gene end by 7 bases; junction bases not matched to a gene: 10. This chain's CDR3 is CASSQRGGGADYTQYF. CDR3 in DNA: TGCGCCAGCAGCCAACGGGGCGGGGGGGCCGATTATACGCAGTATTTT.

This sequence joins TRBV4-2 and TRBJ2-1; possibly TRBD1 for D (5 bases). CDR3 length equals 15 residues. CDR1 and CDR2 from the germline V gene are LGHNA and YNFKEQ. The V end lost 8 bases, the J end lost 4 bases, and 18 bases lay between the germline ends. The chain's CDR3 is CASSKDKTGYNEQFF. For the CDR3, the DNA is TGTGCCAGCTCCAAGGACAAGACTGGGTACAATGAGCAGTTCTTC.

The chain couples TRBV19 to TRBJ1-6; 7 bases align to TRBD1. CDR3 size: 14 residues. Germline lookup yields CDR1 LNHDA and CDR2 SQIVND (reference sequence). The V segment lost 4 bases and the J segment 7 bases; nucleotides outside the gene matches: 4. The CDR3 loop reads CASSTGQYNSPLHF. The CDR3 DNA follows: TGTGCCAGTAGTACGGGACAGTACAATTCACCCCTCCACTTT.

This clone was detected a few times. The chain recombines TRBV28 with TRBJ1-5; D gene unclear. V was trimmed by 2 bases and J by 7 bases, leaving 9 bases between them. Germline assignment: CDR1 MDHEN and CDR2 SYDVKM. The CDR3 covers 13 residues. CDR3 protein: CASSLGVGQPQHF. The CDR3 DNA reads TGTGCCAGCAGTTTAGGGGTCGGCCAGCCCCAGCATTTT. Filled out from reference TRBV28 and TRBJ1-5, the complete variable domain reads DVKVTQSSRYLVKRTGEKVFLECVQDMDHENMFWYRQDPGLGLRLIYFSYDVKMKEKGDIPEGYSVSREKKERFSLILESASTNQTSMYLCASSLGVGQPQHFGDGTRLSIL.

The rearrangement joins TRBV5-8 to TRBJ2-5; 7 nucleotides match TRBD1. Germline V gene data show CDR1 as SGHTS and CDR2 as YDEGEE. There are 14 residues in the CDR3. J gave up 9 bases and V 4 bases, and 12 bases lay outside the gene matches. CDR3 in amino acids: CASSPRQGILSQYF. CDR3 in DNA: TGTGCCAGCAGCCCTAGACAGGGTATCTTGTCCCAGTACTTC.

V and J are TRBV28 and TRBJ1-5; the match to TRBD1 covers 8 bases. The V gene end was trimmed by 5 bases and the J gene end by 4 bases; junction bases not matched to a gene: 7. The CDR3 covers 15 residues. The germline gives CDR1 MDHEN, CDR2 SYDVKM. In DNA, the CDR3 is TGTGCCAGCAGTCCCGGGACAGGACTAAATCAGCCCCAGCATTTT. This encodes CASSPGTGLNQPQHF.

V gene TRBV6-1 combines with J gene TRBJ1-2; 7 nucleotides agree with TRBD1. With V trimmed by 4 bases and J by 2 bases, 4 bases remained unmatched. Germline V gives CDR1 MNHNS, CDR2 SASEGT. This CDR3 has 14 residues. The CDR3 DNA is TGTGCCAGCAGTGGGCCACAGGGGAACTATGGCTACACCTTC. Its translation is CASSGPQGNYGYTF.

In its sample, this clone was seen once. The rearrangement links TRBV7-8 to TRBJ1-5, with no clear D. Trimming stripped 5 bases from V and 5 bases from J, with 10 bases between. The CDR3 runs to 13 residues. The V gene's germline CDR1 is SGHVS and CDR2 FQNEAQ. Here the CDR3 DNA reads TGTGCCAGCAGCCTAGGACCCGATCAGCCCCAGCATTTT. Translated, it gives CASSLGPDQPQHF.

The chain links TRBV19 to TRBJ1-5, with a weak D call TRBD1 (6 bases). In germline, CDR1 is LNHDA, CDR2 SQIVND (reference sequence). CDR3 size: 15 residues. V lost 4 bases, J lost 2 bases, and 12 bases lay in between. The CDR3 region is CASSSSQGRNQPQHF. The DNA of the CDR3 is TGTGCCAGTAGTAGTTCGCAGGGGCGCAATCAGCCCCAGCATTTT.

This chain uses TRBV7-2 with TRBJ1-2; D remains ambiguous. Germline CDR1 and CDR2: SGHTA and FQGNSA. V was pared by 5 bases and J by 5 bases, with 12 bases between. This CDR3 region has 13 residues. The CDR3 DNA reads as TGTGCCAGCAGCCCCCAGGTCAAGTATGGCTACACCTTC. It yields the protein CASSPQVKYGYTF.

The rearrangement uses TRBV7-8 and TRBJ2-5; no firm D call. V was trimmed by 5 bases and J by 5 bases, leaving 9 bases between them. The CDR3 sequence is 12 residues long. From germline, CDR1 is SGHVS and CDR2 FQNEAQ. The CDR3, as DNA: TGTGCCAGCAGCACCCGTGGGGAGACCCAGTACTTC. Translation: CASSTRGETQYF.

Here the CDR3 DNA reads TGTGCCAGCAGTTACGTGGGATCCTACGAGCAGTACTTC. This translates into CASSYVGSYEQYF. This sequence joins TRBV6-5 and TRBJ2-7; D is undetermined. The CDR3 sequence is 13 residues long. Germline CDR1 MNHEY, CDR2 SVGAGI. V lost 2 bases, J lost 1 base, and 6 bases lay in between.

The chain employs TRBV7-2 and TRBJ1-1; TRBD1 matches at 9 bases. This CDR3 has 16 residues. Germline values: CDR1 SGHTA, CDR2 FQGNSA. The ends lost 3 bases at V and 6 bases at J; junction bases unmatched: 11. CDR3 amino acids: CASSFRTGAIGAEAFF. In nucleotides, the CDR3 is TGTGCCAGCAGCTTCCGGACAGGGGCTATAGGCGCTGAAGCTTTCTTT.

This sequence joins TRBV6-5 and TRBJ1-2; D gene unclear. V lost 2 bases, J lost 6 bases, and 10 bases lay in between. Per the germline V gene, CDR1 is MNHEY and CDR2 is SVGAGI. The CDR3 totals 13 residues. DNA for the CDR3: TGTGCCAGCAGTTACGGGAGTTCCGATGGCTACACCTTC. It yields the protein CASSYGSSDGYTF.

This clone was observed at least ten times. The identical CDR3 is also encoded by other nucleotide sequences in the sample. The chain joins TRBV6-5 to TRBJ2-7, with 9 bases lining up with TRBD1. There are 14 residues in the CDR3. The germline V gene has CDR1 MNHEY and CDR2 SVGAGI. V lost 6 bases and J lost 4; bases outside the gene matches: 7. In DNA form, the CDR3 reads TGTGCCAGCAGACGGACAGGGGCAGCATACGAGCAGTACTTC. Translating gives CASRRTGAAYEQYF.

This chain links TRBV2 with TRBJ2-4; TRBD1 might be the D (6 bases). This CDR3 is built from 14 residues. Trimming took off 6 bases at V and 3 bases at J, with 12 bases between the two ends. Germline lookup yields CDR1 SNHLY and CDR2 FYNNEI. The CDR3 region is CASRDSSVKNIQYF. In DNA form, the CDR3 reads TGTGCCAGCAGGGACAGTTCAGTCAAAAACATTCAGTACTTC.

J is TRBJ2-2 and V is TRBV7-3; perhaps TRBD2 as D (6 bases). The CDR3 contains 17 residues. The V gene's germline CDR1 is SGHTA and CDR2 FQGTGA. Trimming shortened V by 4 bases and J by 7 bases, and 22 bases separated the two germline ends. Here the CDR3 reads CASSSTGRNRGGGELFF. The CDR3 coding sequence is TGTGCCAGCAGCTCGACCGGACGGAATAGGGGAGGCGGGGAGCTGTTTTTT.

The V and J genes are TRBV6-6 and TRBJ1-1, with a possible D match to TRBD1 (5 bases). With 0 bases removed from V and 1 base from J, the gap between germline ends came to 6 bases. The CDR3 is 14 amino acids. The germline gives CDR1 MNHNY, CDR2 SVGAGI (reference sequence). This chain's CDR3 is CASSYSGTNTEAFF. The CDR3 coding sequence is TGTGCCAGCAGTTACTCAGGGACGAACACTGAAGCTTTCTTT.

This clone was found a few times. Written as DNA, the CDR3 is TGTGCCAGCAGCTCGCCAGGGGGCGAGGCACCCCTCCACTTT. It is translated as CASSSPGGEAPLHF. The chain has TRBV11-2 and TRBJ1-6; 8 nucleotides match TRBD1. This CDR3 has 14 residues. V shed 4 bases, J shed 11 bases, and the junction held 7 bases outside the gene matches. Germline V gene data show CDR1 as SGHAT and CDR2 as FQNNGV.

The chain couples TRBV27 to TRBJ1-4, with a weak D call TRBD1 (6 bases). The CDR3 consists of 13 residues. V lost 6 bases to trimming and J lost 7 bases, with 12 bases between them. Germline lookup yields CDR1 MNHEY and CDR2 SMNVEV (reference sequence). CDR3 nucleotide sequence: TGTGCCAGCAGGCCAGGGGACGGTGAAAAACTGTTTTTT. It translates to CASRPGDGEKLFF.

The V call is TRBV18, the J call TRBJ2-7, with 8 bases that match TRBD1. Germline CDR1 and CDR2: KGHSH and LQKENI. This CDR3 comprises 16 residues. J gave up 1 base and V 5 bases, and 10 bases lay outside the gene matches. CDR3 residues: CASSAGRGQDSYEQYF. As DNA, the CDR3 is TGTGCCAGCTCAGCAGGTAGGGGACAGGATTCCTACGAGCAGTACTTC.

CDR3 in amino acids: CASRDIAGSTDTQYF. The CDR3 DNA follows: TGTGCCAGCAGGGACATAGCGGGGAGCACAGATACGCAGTATTTT. The chain is built from TRBV6-1 and TRBJ2-3; TRBD2 aligns across 8 bases. The CDR3 totals 15 residues. Germline V gives CDR1 MNHNS, CDR2 SASEGT. V shed 6 bases, J shed 0 bases, and the junction held 5 bases outside the gene matches.

This clone has more than one count but fewer than ten. The chain links TRBV2 to TRBJ2-5, with 7 positions matching TRBD2. Germline V lookup: CDR1 SNHLY, CDR2 FYNNEI. The CDR3 has 15 amino acids. Trimming cost V 6 bases and J 0 bases; bases outside gene matches: 7. The CDR3 reads CASRNGGTYQETQYF. The CDR3 DNA reads as TGTGCCAGCAGAAACGGGGGGACGTACCAAGAGACCCAGTACTTC.